Presented here are 27 T cell receptor beta chains from one specimen sequenced in a study of cytomegalovirus exposure and HLA in healthy donors. PCR amplification relied on 60 Vbeta primers (plus 13 Jbeta primers). TCRdb's copy holds only in-frame clones and misses some; the assay was immunoSEQ multiplex PCR. In the table there are 95,000 to 120,000 clones, around 73% of which are singletons. Source material: PBMCs. These receptors were obtained from a woman between 25 and 40 years old in good health and CMV-seropositive.

Turning to this clone: The same CDR3 arises from other DNA sequences in this sample as well. This rearrangement joins TRBV4-1 to TRBJ2-7, with 7 bases that match TRBD2. The CDR3 loop spans 15 amino acids. Trimming cost V 1 base and J 0 bases; bases outside gene matches: 3. The germline V gene encodes CDR1 MGHRA and CDR2 YSYEKL. CDR3 DNA: TGCGCCAGCAGCCAAGGAGGCGGGAGCTCCTACGAGCAGTACTTC. It specifies CASSQGGGSSYEQYF.

The chain links TRBV11-2 to TRBJ1-3, with a tentative D call TRBD1 (5 bases). V lost 5 bases to trimming and J lost 0 bases, with 14 bases between them. The CDR3 spans 16 residues. Germline V gene sequence: CDR1 SGHAT, CDR2 FQNNGV. The DNA for the CDR3 is TGTGCCAGCAGCGGGGGGGGGAGCAACTCTGGAAACACCATATATTTT. Translated: CASSGGGSNSGNTIYF.

The V call is TRBV19, the J call TRBJ2-3; 10 bases line up with TRBD2. Germline CDR1 is LNHDA and CDR2 is SQIVND (reference sequence). The CDR3 runs to 15 residues. V was pared by 6 bases and J by 4 bases, with 7 bases of the junction left unmatched. CDR3 in amino acids: CASSNLAGASDTQYF. CDR3 coding DNA: TGTGCCAGTAGCAATCTAGCGGGAGCTTCAGATACGCAGTATTTT.

The chain links TRBV11-3 to TRBJ2-1, with TRBD2 as a possible D gene (6 bases). V gave up 5 bases and J gave up 3 bases, with 23 bases separating them. CDR1 is SGHNT, CDR2 YENEEA, per germline. The CDR3 has 18 residues. The CDR3 region is CASSPLYSTSRFYNEQFF. In DNA, the CDR3 is TGTGCCAGCAGCCCTCTATACTCGACTAGTCGGTTCTACAATGAGCAGTTCTTC. Complete variable domain (other parts from reference TRBV11-3 and TRBJ2-1): EAGVVQSPRYKIIEKKQPVAFWCNPISGHNTLYWYLQNLGQGPELLIRYENEEAVDDSQLPKDRFSAERLKGVDSTLKIQPAELGDSAVYLCASSPLYSTSRFYNEQFFGPGTRLTVL.

The CDR3 spells CASSLGLVTDTQYF. CDR3 DNA: TGTGCCAGCAGCTTAGGGCTAGTCACAGATACGCAGTATTTT. The chain is built from TRBV11-3 and TRBJ2-3; unclear D gene. Germline CDR1 reads SGHNT; CDR2 reads YENEEA. The germline V and J ends were trimmed by 1 base and 2 bases, with 7 bases remaining between them. The CDR3 is 14 residues long.

The rearrangement links TRBV5-1 to TRBJ2-4, with D perhaps matching TRBD2 (5 bases). Trimming took 5 bases from V and 3 from J, leaving 9 bases between them. CDR1 and CDR2 (germline): SGHRS, YFSETQ. CDR3 length: 13 amino acids. CDR3 region: CASSTGVKNIQYF. The CDR3 DNA follows: TGCGCCAGCAGTACCGGGGTCAAAAACATTCAGTACTTC.

The gene calls are TRBV5-1 and TRBJ2-3; the match to TRBD2 covers 9 bases. Looked up from germline, CDR1 is SGHRS and CDR2 is YFSETQ. The CDR3 loop spans 16 amino acids. Germline trimming cut 0 bases from V and 2 bases from J; bases unmatched to any gene: 4. The CDR3 DNA is TGCGCCAGCAGCTTGGAGCGGGGGGCCGCCACAGATACGCAGTATTTT. Protein sequence: CASSLERGAATDTQYF.

The gene calls are TRBV9 and TRBJ2-7; 11 bases match TRBD1. This CDR3 comprises 15 residues. In germline, CDR1 is SGDLS, CDR2 YYNGEE. J gave up 5 bases and V 2 bases, and 6 bases lay outside the gene matches. This CDR3 is CASSVRDRGSNEQYF. The CDR3 DNA is TGTGCCAGCAGCGTTCGGGACAGGGGGTCTAACGAGCAGTACTTC.

V is TRBV4-1 and J is TRBJ1-1, with D possibly TRBD1 on 5 matching bases. The CDR3 contains 16 residues. Per germline, CDR1 MGHRA and CDR2 YSYEKL. With 2 bases removed from V and 6 bases from J, the gap between germline ends came to 19 bases. The CDR3 nucleotides read TGCGCCAGCAGCCAACCTCCTGGGGCTGGGGCAGCTGAAGCTTTCTTT. Translation: CASSQPPGAGAAEAFF.

In this sample, this clone turned up once. The chain recombines TRBV11-2 with TRBJ2-7, with D uncertain. The CDR3 totals 14 residues. Deletions cut 3 bases from V and 2 bases from J, with 11 bases between. CDR1 is SGHAT, CDR2 FQNNGV, per germline. The CDR3 nucleotides are TGTGCCAGCAGCTTTTTGGAGAATACCTACGAGCAGTACTTC. This sequence encodes CASSFLENTYEQYF.

This clone was seen a handful of times. This chain joins TRBV7-9 and TRBJ2-2; D is perhaps TRBD1 (6 bases). The CDR3 is 13 residues long. The V end was cut by 10 bases, the J end by 6 bases, with 15 bases between. In germline, CDR1 is SEHNR, CDR2 FQNEAQ (reference sequence). CDR3: CAIKAGDPGELFF. In DNA form, the CDR3 reads TGTGCCATCAAAGCAGGGGATCCCGGGGAGCTGTTTTTT.

The chain combines TRBV18 with TRBJ1-1; tentatively, D is TRBD1 (6 bases). The CDR3 has 13 residues. Trimming left V 6 bases short and J 1 base short, with 9 bases between. Germline assignment: CDR1 KGHSH and CDR2 LQKENI. DNA of the CDR3: TGTGCCAGCTCCTCAGGGGCGAACACTGAAGCTTTCTTT. Translation gives CASSSGANTEAFF.

Only a few counts were recorded for this clone. This chain joins TRBV30 and TRBJ1-5, with 9 positions matching TRBD1. The CDR3 contains 18 residues. Germline CDR1 GTSNPN, CDR2 SVGIG (reference sequence). With 1 base clipped from V and 10 bases from J, the junction kept 20 bases outside the gene matches. CDR3 sequence reads: CAWSEANPQGAYIKPQHF. The CDR3, as DNA: TGTGCCTGGAGTGAGGCCAATCCACAGGGGGCTTATATCAAACCCCAGCATTTT.

CDR3 in amino acids: CASSLAVQGNTEAFF. CDR3 nucleotides: TGTGCCAGCAGCTTAGCCGTTCAGGGAAACACTGAAGCTTTCTTT. This rearrangement joins TRBV7-9 to TRBJ1-1, with a tentative D call TRBD1 (5 bases). In germline, CDR1 is SEHNR, CDR2 FQNEAQ (reference sequence). The CDR3 extends over 15 amino acids. Trimming removed 0 bases from V and 2 bases from J, with 10 bases in between.

This clone was counted a single time. The CDR3 region is CASSSSGTSGRYEQFF. For the CDR3, the DNA is TGTGCCAGCAGTTCCTCCGGGACTAGCGGGAGGTATGAGCAGTTCTTC. The chain combines TRBV28 with TRBJ2-1, with 15 bases aligning to TRBD2. The CDR3 loop spans 16 amino acids. Germline lookup yields CDR1 MDHEN and CDR2 SYDVKM. V shed 4 bases, J shed 8 bases, and the junction held 6 bases outside the gene matches.

The chain joins TRBV2 to TRBJ1-3; D possibly corresponds to TRBD1 (6 bases). V was trimmed by 6 bases and J by 5 bases, leaving 20 bases between them. The CDR3 loop spans 16 amino acids. CDR1 is SNHLY, CDR2 FYNNEI, per germline. CDR3 coding DNA: TGTGCCAGCAGGAATCTTCGGACAGAGGTGCGAAACACCATATATTTT. Encoded protein: CASRNLRTEVRNTIYF. Variable domain in full (rest from reference TRBV2 and TRBJ1-3): EPEVTQTPSHQVTQMGQEVILRCVPISNHLYFYWYRQILGQKVEFLVSFYNNEISEKSEIFDDQFSVERPDGSNFTLKIRSTKLEDSAMYFCASRNLRTEVRNTIYFGEGSWLTVV.

The gene calls are TRBV7-2 and TRBJ2-5; the match to TRBD2 covers 10 bases. The J segment lost 4 bases and the V segment lost 5 bases, leaving 4 bases of the junction unmatched. The CDR3 length is 14 residues. Germline loops: CDR1 SGHTA, CDR2 FQGNSA. This CDR3 reads CASSQGTSVETQYF. In DNA form, the CDR3 reads TGTGCCAGCAGCCAAGGGACTAGCGTAGAGACCCAGTACTTC.

This chain joins TRBV4-1 and TRBJ2-5, with TRBD2 identical over 9 bases. CDR1 and CDR2 (germline): MGHRA, YSYEKL. The ends lost 1 base at V and 2 bases at J; junction bases unmatched: 8. The CDR3 loop spans 17 amino acids. CDR3: CASSQGVGGGDQETQYF. CDR3 bases: TGCGCCAGCAGCCAAGGAGTTGGCGGGGGGGATCAAGAGACCCAGTACTTC.

This rearrangement joins TRBV20-1 to TRBJ2-3; D unclear. Germline values: CDR1 DFQATT, CDR2 SNEGSKA (reference sequence). This CDR3 contains 10 residues. Trimming left V 5 bases short and J 3 bases short, with 3 bases between. The CDR3, as DNA: TGCAGTGCTGAGACAGATACGCAGTATTTT. Translated: CSAETDTQYF.

The rearrangement uses TRBV7-3 and TRBJ1-1; TRBD1 aligns across 9 bases. Germline V lookup: CDR1 SGHTA, CDR2 FQGTGA. Trimming took 5 bases from V and 1 from J; bases not matched to a gene: 5. This CDR3 contains 15 residues. The CDR3 sequence: CASSPQQGANTEAFF. The CDR3 region has the DNA TGTGCCAGCAGCCCACAACAGGGGGCGAACACTGAAGCTTTCTTT.

The gene calls are TRBV6-1 and TRBJ2-7; 9 bases agree with TRBD2. Germline V gene lookup returns CDR1 MNHNS and CDR2 SASEGT. V lost 8 bases to trimming and J lost 6 bases; unmatched junction nucleotides: 11. The CDR3 has 14 amino acids. CDR3 sequence reads: CASAWSGRPAEQYF. The CDR3 DNA reads as TGTGCCAGCGCTTGGAGCGGGAGGCCGGCCGAGCAGTACTTC.

The chain has TRBV4-1 and TRBJ1-1; D uncertain. The CDR3 extends over 16 amino acids. V was pared by 1 base and J by 2 bases, with 14 bases between. The germline V gene has CDR1 MGHRA and CDR2 YSYEKL. The chain's CDR3 is CASSQGGERFNTEAFF. The CDR3 DNA follows: TGCGCCAGCAGCCAAGGAGGAGAAAGGTTTAACACTGAAGCTTTCTTT.

The V gene is TRBV7-9, the J gene TRBJ2-7; 8 bases agree with TRBD1. V shed 8 bases and J 5 bases; nucleotides not matched to a gene: 8. The CDR3 spans 13 residues. The V gene's germline CDR1 is SEHNR and CDR2 FQNEAQ (reference sequence). The CDR3 spells CASDLTGDNEQYF. The CDR3 region has the DNA TGTGCCAGCGACCTGACAGGGGATAACGAGCAGTACTTC.

About this clone: Other DNA sequences of this sample code for an identical CDR3. The chain has TRBV5-1 and TRBJ1-2; the match to TRBD1 covers 11 bases. Trimming removed 4 bases from V and 6 bases from J; junction bases left unmatched: 5. The germline V gene has CDR1 SGHRS and CDR2 YFSETQ. The CDR3 has 14 amino acids. CDR3 sequence: CASSPGQGADGYTF. The DNA of the CDR3 is TGCGCCAGCAGCCCTGGACAGGGGGCTGATGGCTACACCTTC.

This clone appeared a few times. This chain uses TRBV4-1 with TRBJ2-7; 13 positions match TRBD2. The CDR3 runs 16 residues. V lost 5 bases and J lost 5; bases outside the gene matches: 9. CDR1 and CDR2 (germline): MGHRA, YSYEKL. The CDR3 region is CASSTPPGTSGNEQYF. CDR3 bases: TGCGCCAGCAGCACTCCACCCGGGACTAGCGGGAACGAGCAGTACTTC.

The genes are TRBV13 and TRBJ2-3; D possibly corresponds to TRBD1 (5 bases). The CDR3 sequence is 12 residues long. The germline V gene has CDR1 PRHDT and CDR2 FYEKMQ (reference sequence). V shed 6 bases and J shed 8 bases, with 12 bases lying between them. The CDR3 bases are TGTGCCAGCAGTTCACAAAGGGGTACGCAGTATTTT. It is translated as CASSSQRGTQYF.

The rearrangement uses TRBV27 and TRBJ2-1; 7 bases align to TRBD1. The CDR3 has 15 residues. J gave up 6 bases and V 3 bases, and 8 bases lay outside the gene matches. Germline V gene sequence: CDR1 MNHEY, CDR2 SMNVEV (reference sequence). In DNA form, the CDR3 reads TGTGCCAGCAGTTTGATCACGAGGGGGCCCAATGAGCAGTTCTTC. It translates to CASSLITRGPNEQFF.